A selection of T cell receptor beta chains follows, all from one sample in a study of CD8 T cells in Susac syndrome. MiXCR was run by TCRdb on the immunoSEQ multiplex PCR reads, yielding one entry per CDR3 protein. The sample consists of approximately 130,000 distinct CDR3 sequences, more than 75% of them appearing once. The sequenced sample consisted of CD8+ T cells from PBMCs. These receptors all stem from a human donor with multiple sclerosis. Each CDR3 is given with its conserved first and last residue.

V	J	CDR3
TRBV13	TRBJ2-5	CASSTSGLQETQYF
TRBV4-2	TRBJ2-7	CASSQEDLDHSYEQYF
TRBV6-1	TRBJ1-2	CASNNAQEVGYTF
TRBV3-1	TRBJ2-7	CASSSTGLAEEQYF
TRBV3-1	TRBJ2-3	CASTPATGLEGDVETQYF
TRBV4-2	TRBJ2-1	CASSQEEVLYNEQFF
TRBV19	TRBJ2-5	CASATDGEETQYF
TRBV27	TRBJ1-5	CASSLGGAGNQPQHF
TRBV28	TRBJ1-1	CAIDRGLNTEAFF
TRBV19	TRBJ2-5	CASSEGIAELQETQYF
TRBV4-2	TRBJ1-1	CASSQRTANTEAFF
TRBV30	TRBJ1-1	CAWYLAGTEAFF
TRBV28	TRBJ2-7	CASRPGTNYEQYF
TRBV6-5	TRBJ1-3	CASSLQISGNTIYF
TRBV28	TRBJ2-7	CASSLGKEQYF
TRBV15	TRBJ1-5	CATSEQSNQPQHF
TRBV4-3	TRBJ2-1	CASSEVSPSGPSHNEQFF
TRBV19	TRBJ1-6	CASGTGYSPLHF
TRBV20-1	TRBJ2-7	CSAPGLAGSYEQYF
TRBV20-1	TRBJ2-6	CSARDRGLGANVLTF
TRBV5-1	TRBJ2-7	CASRAPDNSYEQYF
TRBV27	TRBJ2-5	CASSWGKTQYF
TRBV6-6	TRBJ2-1	CASSWDRDNEQFF
TRBV7-2	TRBJ2-7	CASSLDPPAQQGEREQYF
TRBV13	TRBJ1-1	CASSLGRANTEAFF
TRBV4-2	TRBJ2-7	CASSPSDPYEQYF
TRBV9	TRBJ1-1	CASSVEGTRAFF
TRBV27	TRBJ1-1	CASSLRSMNTEAFF
TRBV14	TRBJ2-2	CASSQDLEREAYTGELFF
TRBV10-3	TRBJ2-7	CAISESTGQGKSSYEQYF
TRBV5-6	TRBJ1-2	CASSFINGYTF
TRBV7-2	TRBJ2-1	CASSLRVYEQFF
TRBV27	TRBJ1-5	CASSLISSSWPQHF
TRBV28	TRBJ2-1	CASSIWPVQVDEQFF
TRBV23-1	TRBJ2-7	CASRKQGGTYEQYF
TRBV2	TRBJ1-3	CASDRPFSGNTIYF
TRBV29-1	TRBJ1-2	CSVVSGGYTF
TRBV20-1	TRBJ1-2	CSATDRHGGYGYTF
TRBV27	TRBJ2-7	CASSSTPGLNYEQYF
TRBV4-3	TRBJ2-7	CASSQTRDRVHEQYF
TRBV7-9	TRBJ2-5	CASSLGLETQYF
TRBV3-1	TRBJ2-1	CASSQDYNNEQFF
TRBV29-1	TRBJ1-2	CSVETALSYGYTF
TRBV29-1	TRBJ1-1	CSSQGGTEAFF
TRBV9	TRBJ2-7	CASSGTGDWNEQYF
TRBV12-3/TRBV12-4	TRBJ2-7	CASSQTGPYEQYF
TRBV5-4	TRBJ2-4	CASSLGVGAKNIQYF
TRBV30	TRBJ2-7	CAWSVGSYEQYF
TRBV30	TRBJ2-7	CAWSPSSYEQYF
TRBV6-6	TRBJ2-7	CASISTSGKGYEQYF
TRBV7-2	TRBJ1-5	CASSLGLGSNQPQHF
TRBV4-1	TRBJ2-7	CASSQIQGYEQYF
TRBV30	TRBJ1-2	CAWSLWTENYGYTF
TRBV19	TRBJ1-2	CASSPDNYGYTF